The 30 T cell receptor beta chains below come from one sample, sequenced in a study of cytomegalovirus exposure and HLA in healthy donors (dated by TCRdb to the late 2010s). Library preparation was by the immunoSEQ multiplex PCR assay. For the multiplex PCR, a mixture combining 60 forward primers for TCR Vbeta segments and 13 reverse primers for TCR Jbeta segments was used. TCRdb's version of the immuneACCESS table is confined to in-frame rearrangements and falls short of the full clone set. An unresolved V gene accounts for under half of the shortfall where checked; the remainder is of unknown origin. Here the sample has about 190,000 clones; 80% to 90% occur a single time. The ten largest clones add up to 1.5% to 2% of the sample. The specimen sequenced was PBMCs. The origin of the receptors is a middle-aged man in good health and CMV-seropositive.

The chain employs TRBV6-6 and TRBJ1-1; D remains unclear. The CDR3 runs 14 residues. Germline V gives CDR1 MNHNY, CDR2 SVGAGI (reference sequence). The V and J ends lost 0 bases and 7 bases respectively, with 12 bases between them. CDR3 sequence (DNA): TGTGCCAGCAGTTACTCTCGGGGAACGGGTGAAGCTTTCTTT. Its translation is CASSYSRGTGEAFF.

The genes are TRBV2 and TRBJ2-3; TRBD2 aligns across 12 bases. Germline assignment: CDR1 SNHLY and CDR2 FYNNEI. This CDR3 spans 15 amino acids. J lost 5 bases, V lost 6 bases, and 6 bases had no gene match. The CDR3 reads CASRLTSGRGDTQYF. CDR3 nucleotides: TGTGCCAGCAGGCTGACTAGCGGGAGAGGAGATACGCAGTATTTT.

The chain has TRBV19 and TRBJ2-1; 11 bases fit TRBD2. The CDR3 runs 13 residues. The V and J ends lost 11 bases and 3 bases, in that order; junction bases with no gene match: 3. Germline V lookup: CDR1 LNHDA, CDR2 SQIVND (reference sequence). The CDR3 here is CASGTSGYNEQFF. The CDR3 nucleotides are TGTGCCTCTGGGACTAGCGGCTACAATGAGCAGTTCTTC.

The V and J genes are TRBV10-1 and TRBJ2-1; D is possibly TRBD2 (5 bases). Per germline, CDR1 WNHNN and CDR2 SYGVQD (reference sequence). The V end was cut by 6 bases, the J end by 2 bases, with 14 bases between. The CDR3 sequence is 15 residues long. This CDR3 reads CASSPLGEPYNEQFF. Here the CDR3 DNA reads TGCGCCAGCAGCCCCCTTGGGGAGCCCTACAATGAGCAGTTCTTC.

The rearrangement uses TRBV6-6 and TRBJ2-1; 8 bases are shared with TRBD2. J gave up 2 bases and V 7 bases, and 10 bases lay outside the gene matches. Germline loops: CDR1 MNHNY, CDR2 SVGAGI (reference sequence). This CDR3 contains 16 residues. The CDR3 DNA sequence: TGTGCCAGCACACCGGGGGGGAGGGGGACCTACAATGAGCAGTTCTTC. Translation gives CASTPGGRGTYNEQFF.

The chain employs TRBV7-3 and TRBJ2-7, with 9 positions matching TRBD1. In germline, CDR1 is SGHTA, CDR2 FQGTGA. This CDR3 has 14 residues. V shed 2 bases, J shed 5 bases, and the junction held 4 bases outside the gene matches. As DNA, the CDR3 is TGTGCCAGCAGCTTAGGGACAGGGTCCGACGAGCAGTACTTC. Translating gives CASSLGTGSDEQYF.

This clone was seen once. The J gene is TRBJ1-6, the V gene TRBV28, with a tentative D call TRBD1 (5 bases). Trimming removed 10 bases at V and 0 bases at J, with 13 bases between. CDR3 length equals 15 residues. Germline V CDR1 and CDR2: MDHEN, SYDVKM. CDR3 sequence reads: CAISGGSSYNSPLHF. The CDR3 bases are TGTGCCATCTCGGGGGGGAGCTCCTATAATTCACCCCTCCACTTT.

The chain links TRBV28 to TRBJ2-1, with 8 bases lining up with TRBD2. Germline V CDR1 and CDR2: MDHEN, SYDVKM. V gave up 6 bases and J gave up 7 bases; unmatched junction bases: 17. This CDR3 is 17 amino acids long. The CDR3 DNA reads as TGTGCCAGCAGCTACGATCCTAGGACTAGCCTTGGGAATGAGCAGTTCTTC. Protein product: CASSYDPRTSLGNEQFF.

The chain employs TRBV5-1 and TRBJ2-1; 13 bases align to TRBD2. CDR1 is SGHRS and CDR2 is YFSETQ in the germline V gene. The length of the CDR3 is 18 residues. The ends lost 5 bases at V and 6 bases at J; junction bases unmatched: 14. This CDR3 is CASRYTLGLAGVGNEQFF. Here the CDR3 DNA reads TGCGCCAGCAGATACACCCTAGGACTAGCGGGAGTCGGCAATGAGCAGTTCTTC.

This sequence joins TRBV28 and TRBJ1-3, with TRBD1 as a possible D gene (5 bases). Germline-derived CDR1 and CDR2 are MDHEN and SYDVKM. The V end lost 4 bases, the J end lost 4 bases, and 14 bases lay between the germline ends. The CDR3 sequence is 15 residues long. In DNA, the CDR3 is TGTGCCAGCAGTTCATATAGGGGCTTGGGAAACACCATATATTTT. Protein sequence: CASSSYRGLGNTIYF. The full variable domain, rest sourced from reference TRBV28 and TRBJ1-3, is DVKVTQSSRYLVKRTGEKVFLECVQDMDHENMFWYRQDPGLGLRLIYFSYDVKMKEKGDIPEGYSVSREKKERFSLILESASTNQTSMYLCASSSYRGLGNTIYFGEGSWLTVV.

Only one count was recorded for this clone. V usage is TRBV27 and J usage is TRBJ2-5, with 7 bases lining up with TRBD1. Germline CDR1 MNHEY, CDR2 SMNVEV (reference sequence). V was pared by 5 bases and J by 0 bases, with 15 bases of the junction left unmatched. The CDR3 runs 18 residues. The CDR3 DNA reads TGTGCCAGCAGTAACCGGACAGGAGTATGGGGTAACCAAGAGACCCAGTACTTC. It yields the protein CASSNRTGVWGNQETQYF.

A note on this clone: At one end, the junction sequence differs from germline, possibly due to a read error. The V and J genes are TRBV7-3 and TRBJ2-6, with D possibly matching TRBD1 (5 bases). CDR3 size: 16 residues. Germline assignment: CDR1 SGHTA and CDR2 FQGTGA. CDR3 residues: CASSPRQNSGANGLTF. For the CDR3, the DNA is TGTGCCAGCAGCCCCCGACAGAACTCTGGGGCCAACGGCCTGACTTTC.

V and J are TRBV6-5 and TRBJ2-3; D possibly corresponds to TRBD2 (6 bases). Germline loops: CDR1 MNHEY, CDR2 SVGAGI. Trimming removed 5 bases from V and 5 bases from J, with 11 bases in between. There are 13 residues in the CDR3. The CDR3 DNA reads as TGTGCCAGCAGTGAAGCGGGTAGAGATACGCAGTATTTT. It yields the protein CASSEAGRDTQYF.

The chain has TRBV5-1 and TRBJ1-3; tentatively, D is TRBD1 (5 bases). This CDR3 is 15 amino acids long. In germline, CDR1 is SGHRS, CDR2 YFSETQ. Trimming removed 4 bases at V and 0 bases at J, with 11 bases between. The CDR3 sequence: CASSTGHSSGNTIYF. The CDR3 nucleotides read TGCGCCAGCAGCACTGGACATTCCTCTGGAAACACCATATATTTT.

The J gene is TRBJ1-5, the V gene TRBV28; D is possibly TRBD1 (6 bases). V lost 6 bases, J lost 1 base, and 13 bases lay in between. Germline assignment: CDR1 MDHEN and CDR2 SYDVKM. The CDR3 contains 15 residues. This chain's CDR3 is CASRTQGNSNQPQHF. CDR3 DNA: TGTGCCAGCAGGACCCAGGGGAACAGCAATCAGCCCCAGCATTTT. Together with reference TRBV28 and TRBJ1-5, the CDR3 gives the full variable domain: DVKVTQSSRYLVKRTGEKVFLECVQDMDHENMFWYRQDPGLGLRLIYFSYDVKMKEKGDIPEGYSVSREKKERFSLILESASTNQTSMYLCASRTQGNSNQPQHFGDGTRLSIL.

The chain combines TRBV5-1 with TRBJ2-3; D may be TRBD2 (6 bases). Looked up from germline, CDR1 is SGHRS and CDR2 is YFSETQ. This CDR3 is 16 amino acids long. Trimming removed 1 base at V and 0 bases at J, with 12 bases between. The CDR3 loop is CASSLSAGPSTDTQYF. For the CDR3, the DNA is TGCGCCAGCAGCTTGTCGGCGGGACCTAGCACAGATACGCAGTATTTT.

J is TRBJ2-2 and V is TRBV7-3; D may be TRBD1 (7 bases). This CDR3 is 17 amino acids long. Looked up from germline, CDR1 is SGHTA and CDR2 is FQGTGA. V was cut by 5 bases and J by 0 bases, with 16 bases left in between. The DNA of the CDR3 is TGTGCCAGCAGCCCAAAGGCGGGACAGACGAACACCGGGGAGCTGTTTTTT. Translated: CASSPKAGQTNTGELFF.

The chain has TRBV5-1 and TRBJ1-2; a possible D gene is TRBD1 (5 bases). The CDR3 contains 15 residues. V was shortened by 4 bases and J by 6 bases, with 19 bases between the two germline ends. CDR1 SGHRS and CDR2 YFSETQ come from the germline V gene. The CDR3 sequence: CASSLRLGGSDGYTF. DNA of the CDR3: TGCGCCAGCAGCCTGAGATTGGGGGGGTCCGATGGCTACACCTTC. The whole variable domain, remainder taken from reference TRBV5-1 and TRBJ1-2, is KAGVTQTPRYLIKTRGQQVTLSCSPISGHRSVSWYQQTPGQGLQFLFEYFSETQRNKGNFPGRFSGRQFSNSRSEMNVSTLELGDSALYLCASSLRLGGSDGYTFGSGTRLTVV.

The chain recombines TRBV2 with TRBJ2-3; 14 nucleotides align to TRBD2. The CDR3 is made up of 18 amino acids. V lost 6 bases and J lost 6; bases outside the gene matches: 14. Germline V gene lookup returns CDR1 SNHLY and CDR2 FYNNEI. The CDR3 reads CASRRTTSGRAYFDTQYF. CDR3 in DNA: TGTGCCAGCAGGCGTACGACTAGCGGGAGGGCCTATTTTGATACGCAGTATTTT.

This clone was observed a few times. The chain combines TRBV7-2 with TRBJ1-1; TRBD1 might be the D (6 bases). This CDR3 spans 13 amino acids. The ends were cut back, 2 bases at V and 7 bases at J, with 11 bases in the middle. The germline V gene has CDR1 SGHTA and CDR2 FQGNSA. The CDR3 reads CASSLTGPLEAFF. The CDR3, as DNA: TGTGCCAGCAGCTTAACAGGGCCTCTTGAAGCTTTCTTT.

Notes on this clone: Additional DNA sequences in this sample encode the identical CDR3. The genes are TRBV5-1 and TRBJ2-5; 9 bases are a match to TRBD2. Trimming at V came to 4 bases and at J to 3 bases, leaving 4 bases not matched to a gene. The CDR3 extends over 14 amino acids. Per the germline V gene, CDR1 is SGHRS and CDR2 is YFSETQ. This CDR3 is CASSLLAGEETQYF. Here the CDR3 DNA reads TGCGCCAGCAGCCTTTTAGCGGGAGAAGAGACCCAGTACTTC.

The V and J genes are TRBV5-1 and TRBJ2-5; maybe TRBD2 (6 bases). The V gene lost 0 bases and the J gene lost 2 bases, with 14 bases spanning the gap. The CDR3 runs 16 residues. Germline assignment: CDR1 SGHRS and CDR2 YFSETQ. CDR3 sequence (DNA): TGCGCCAGCAGCTTGGAGGGAGGACGGGCTCAAGAGACCCAGTACTTC. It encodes CASSLEGGRAQETQYF.

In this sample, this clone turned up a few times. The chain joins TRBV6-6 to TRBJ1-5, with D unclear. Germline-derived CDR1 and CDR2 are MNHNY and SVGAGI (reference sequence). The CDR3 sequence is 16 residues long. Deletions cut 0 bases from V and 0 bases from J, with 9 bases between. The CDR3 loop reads CASSYSGTYSNQPQHF. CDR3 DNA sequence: TGTGCCAGCAGTTACTCTGGTACCTATAGCAATCAGCCCCAGCATTTT.

Here the CDR3 DNA reads TGTGCTAGTGGTTTGGTATTCCTGAACAGGGACGAGACAGATGATAATTCAAAACCCCTCCACTTT. Protein: CASGLVFLNRDETDDNSKPLHF. The chain combines TRBV12-5 with TRBJ1-6; D is perhaps TRBD1 (6 bases). Germline assignment: CDR1 LGHNT and CDR2 FRNRAP. There are 22 residues in the CDR3. Trimming shortened V by 0 bases and J by 12 bases, and 36 bases separated the two germline ends.

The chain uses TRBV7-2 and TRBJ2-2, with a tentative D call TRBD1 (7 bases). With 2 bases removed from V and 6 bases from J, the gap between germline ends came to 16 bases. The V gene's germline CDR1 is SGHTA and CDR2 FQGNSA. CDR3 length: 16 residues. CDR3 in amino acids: CASSLQSGGYPGELFF. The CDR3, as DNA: TGTGCCAGCAGCTTACAGTCAGGGGGGTACCCCGGGGAGCTGTTTTTT.

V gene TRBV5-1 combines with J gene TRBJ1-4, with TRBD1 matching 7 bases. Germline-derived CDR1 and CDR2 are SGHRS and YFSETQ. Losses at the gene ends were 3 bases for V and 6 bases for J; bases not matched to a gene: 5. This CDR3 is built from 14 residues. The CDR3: CASSWGQQDEKLFF. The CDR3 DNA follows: TGCGCCAGCAGCTGGGGACAGCAGGATGAAAAACTGTTTTTT.

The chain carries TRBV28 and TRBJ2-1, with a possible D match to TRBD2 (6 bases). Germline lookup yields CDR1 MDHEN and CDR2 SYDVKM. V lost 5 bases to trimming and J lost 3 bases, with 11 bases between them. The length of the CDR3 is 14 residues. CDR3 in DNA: TGTGCCAGCAGTGCTCCGGGGGACTACAATGAGCAGTTCTTC. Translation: CASSAPGDYNEQFF. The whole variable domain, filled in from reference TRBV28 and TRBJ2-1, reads DVKVTQSSRYLVKRTGEKVFLECVQDMDHENMFWYRQDPGLGLRLIYFSYDVKMKEKGDIPEGYSVSREKKERFSLILESASTNQTSMYLCASSAPGDYNEQFFGPGTRLTVL.

The CDR3 DNA follows: TGTGCCAGCAGTTTTAGTCCTAGCGGGTCCTACGAGCAGTACTTC. Its translation: CASSFSPSGSYEQYF. The chain links TRBV27 to TRBJ2-7; 8 bases match TRBD2. Germline trimming cut 3 bases from V and 1 base from J; bases unmatched to any gene: 5. Germline V CDR1 and CDR2: MNHEY, SMNVEV (reference sequence). CDR3 length equals 15 residues.

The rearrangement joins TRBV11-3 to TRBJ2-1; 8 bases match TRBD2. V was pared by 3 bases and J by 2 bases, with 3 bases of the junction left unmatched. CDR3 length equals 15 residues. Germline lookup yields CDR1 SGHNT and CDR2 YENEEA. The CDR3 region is CASSLSGSAYNEQFF. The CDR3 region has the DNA TGTGCCAGCAGCTTGAGCGGGAGTGCCTACAATGAGCAGTTCTTC.

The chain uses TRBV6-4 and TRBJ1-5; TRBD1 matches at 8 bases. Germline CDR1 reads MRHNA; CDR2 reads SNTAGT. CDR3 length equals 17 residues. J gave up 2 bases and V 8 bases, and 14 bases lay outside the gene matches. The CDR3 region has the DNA TGTGCCAGCCGAGGACAGGGTAGGGTGAGGCGCAATCAGCCCCAGCATTTT. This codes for CASRGQGRVRRNQPQHF.